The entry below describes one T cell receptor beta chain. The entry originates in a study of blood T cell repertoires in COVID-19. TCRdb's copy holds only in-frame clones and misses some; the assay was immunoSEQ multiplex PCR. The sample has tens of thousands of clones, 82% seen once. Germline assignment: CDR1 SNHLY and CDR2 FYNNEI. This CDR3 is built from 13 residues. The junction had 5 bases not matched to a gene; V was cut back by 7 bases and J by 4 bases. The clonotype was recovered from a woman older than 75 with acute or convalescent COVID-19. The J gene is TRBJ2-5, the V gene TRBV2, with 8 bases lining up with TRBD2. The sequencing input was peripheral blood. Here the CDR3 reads CASKREGGETQYF. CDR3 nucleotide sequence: TGTGCCAGCAAACGGGAGGGAGGAGAGACCCAGTACTTC.